This TCR beta chain was identified during a study of beta chain features in type 1 diabetes. The V and J ends lost 5 bases and 3 bases respectively, with 11 bases between them. Looked up from germline, CDR1 is SEHNR and CDR2 is FQNEAQ (reference sequence). This CDR3 has 14 residues. The authors reverse transcribed all of the isolated RNA, so sequencing captured expressed TCRB transcripts. Measured with immunoSEQ multiplex PCR; TCRdb has only the in-frame clones, and not every one. The sample comprises about 270,000 clones, roughly 14% of which are singletons, and about 0.024% rests with the top ten. This clone was seen many times.

Sequenced material: naive CD4+ T cells from blood. The sequence was obtained from a woman aged 40 to 50 in good health. The chain is built from TRBV7-9 and TRBJ2-1; D gene ambiguous. The CDR3 protein is CASSPRPGYNEQFF. The CDR3 bases are TGTGCCAGCAGCCCACGGCCAGGCTACAATGAGCAGTTCTTC.